This TCR beta chain was obtained from a study of T cell responses to AZD1222 COVID-19 vaccine. Study results and caveats: Per reports, nearly half of all spike-specific TCRs target regions that are unmutated in variants.

TCRdb's table, derived via immunoSEQ multiplex PCR, lists solely in-frame clones and lacks some. This table has 110,000 to 150,000 clones, 89% appearing once. As for this clone: What it recognizes is unknown.

V lost 1 base, J lost 15 bases, and 7 bases lay in between. There are 11 residues in the CDR3. This chain connects TRBV12-3 or TRBV12-4 to TRBJ1-6, with D hard to call. The clonotype originates from an adult in good health. This specimen consisted of peripheral blood, obtained on day 0 of AZD1222 vaccination. The CDR3 reads CASSLGVHLHF. The CDR3 nucleotides are TGTGCCAGCAGTTTAGGCGTTCACCTCCACTTT.